The clone carrying this T cell receptor (beta chain) was observed a few times. The antigen is undetermined. TCRdb independently ran MiXCR on the RT-PCR reads; one entry per CDR3 protein. The sample yields 450,000 to 550,000 distinct CDR3 sequences, around 25% seen once. The data belong to a study of response to subunit inactivated influenza vaccine. General observations from the study: Few additional T cells are recruited per seasonal influenza vaccination, authors suggested.

This CDR3 is 13 amino acids long. Germline V lookup: CDR1 SGHTA, CDR2 FQGNSA. The V and J ends lost 4 bases and 3 bases respectively, with 9 bases between them. This material consisted of CD4+ T cells sorted from PBMCs, taken about 5 days after vaccination. The clonotype comes from a man aged 45-65 years who received an inactivated influenza vaccine. The V gene is TRBV7-2, the J gene TRBJ2-5, with D perhaps matching TRBD1 (6 bases). The CDR3 sequence is CASSYGTKETQYF. Written as DNA, the CDR3 is TGTGCCAGCAGCTATGGGACAAAAGAGACCCAGTACTTC.